A selection of T cell receptor beta chains follows, all from one sample in a study of blood T cell repertoires in COVID-19. Repertoires were generated with immunoSEQ multiplex PCR, while TCRdb's copy carries only in-frame clones and drops some. This table has 250,000 or so clones, 80% to 90% appearing once. The material sequenced was PBMCs or T cells enriched from blood (not recorded which). These TCRs come from a woman aged 25-40 years who had been exposed to COVID-19. CDR3s include the opening cysteine and the closing phenylalanine or tryptophan. D genes are given only for firm matches. The listing skips clone size in some rows; elsewhere it reads once, few, many or a size class.

d_gene	abundance	v_gene	j_gene	CDR3aa	CDR3nt
TRBD2	.	TRBV7-2	TRBJ2-7	CASSLREGPYEQYF	TGTGCCAGCAGCTTAAGGGAGGGACCCTACGAGCAGTACTTC
.	.	TRBV29-1	TRBJ1-2	CSVESREGYTF	TGCAGCGTTGAAAGCAGGGAAGGCTACACCTTC
.	once	TRBV27	TRBJ2-1	CASSSPLKSFSYNEQFF	TGTGCCAGCAGTTCGCCCCTTAAGAGCTTCTCCTACAATGAGCAGTTCTTC
TRBD2	.	TRBV28	TRBJ2-1	CASSLLTSGDDNEQFF	TGTGCCAGCAGTTTATTGACTAGCGGGGATGACAATGAGCAGTTCTTC
TRBD1	.	TRBV24-1	TRBJ2-7	CATSDLPGTGIEQYF	TGTGCCACCAGTGACCTACCCGGGACAGGGATCGAGCAGTACTTC
.	.	TRBV7-2	TRBJ1-1	CASSRQRRTEAFF	TGTGCCAGCAGCCGACAACGACGGACTGAAGCTTTCTTT
.	.	TRBV10-3	TRBJ2-1	CAGGAYNEQFF	TGTGCCGGCGGGGCCTACAATGAGCAGTTCTTC
TRBD1	.	TRBV29-1	TRBJ1-2	CSVERDSGNYGYTF	TGCAGCGTTGAACGGGACAGTGGTAACTATGGCTACACCTTC
TRBD2	.	TRBV10-1	TRBJ2-7	CASTHKGLAGGNPSYEQYF	TGCGCCAGCACCCATAAGGGACTAGCGGGAGGGAATCCTTCATACGAGCAGTACTTC
TRBD2	.	TRBV19	TRBJ2-3	CASSIPRLAGGLDTQYF	TGTGCCAGTAGTATCCCAAGACTAGCGGGAGGGTTAGATACGCAGTATTTT
.	.	TRBV5-1	TRBJ2-1	CASRGGAITYNEQFF	TGCGCCAGCAGGGGGGGGGCAATTACCTACAATGAGCAGTTCTTC
.	.	TRBV29-1	TRBJ1-1	CSVGQRTIMNTEAFF	TGCAGCGTTGGACAGCGTACAATCATGAACACTGAAGCTTTCTTT
.	.	TRBV19	TRBJ2-1	CASSRSRGNEQFF	TGTGCCAGTAGTAGATCCAGGGGCAATGAGCAGTTCTTC
.	.	TRBV30	TRBJ2-3	CACPRGSTDTQYF	TGTGCCTGCCCTAGGGGCAGCACAGATACGCAGTATTTT
TRBD2	.	TRBV7-9	TRBJ2-5	CASKAGVLGEQETQYF	TGTGCCAGCAAGGCGGGGGTGCTTGGGGAACAAGAGACCCAGTACTTC
.	.	TRBV24-1	TRBJ1-5	CATSDPGQNQPQHF	TGTGCCACCAGTGACCCTGGACAAAATCAGCCCCAGCATTTT
.	.	TRBV7-8	TRBJ1-1	CASSRLPGQNTEAFF	TGTGCCAGCAGCCGGCTCCCCGGACAAAACACTGAAGCTTTCTTT
TRBD2	.	TRBV30	TRBJ2-7	CAWSVGGWGLPGLASF	TGTGCCTGGAGTGTAGGTGGGTGGGGGCTGCCGGGACTAGCGAGCTTC
TRBD1	.	TRBV18	TRBJ2-1	CASSPQDRDYEQFF	TGTGCCAGCTCACCCCAGGACAGGGACTATGAGCAGTTCTTC
TRBD2	once	TRBV18	TRBJ2-3	CASSGTSGSDTQYF	TGTGCCAGCTCGGGGACTAGCGGGAGTGATACGCAGTATTTT
TRBD2	.	TRBV11-2	TRBJ2-7	CASRAGSGREGEQYF	TGTGCCAGCAGGGCCGGGAGCGGGAGGGAGGGCGAGCAGTACTTC
TRBD1	many	TRBV2	TRBJ1-2	CASSVQGVGYTF	TGTGCCAGCAGTGTTCAGGGGGTAGGCTACACCTTC
.	.	TRBV30	TRBJ2-7	CAWTPGGEQYF	TGTGCCTGGACGCCCGGCGGGGAGCAGTACTTC
.	.	TRBV28	TRBJ1-2	CASSSSASGIDGYTF	TGTGCCAGCAGTTCATCCGCCTCAGGGATTGATGGCTACACCTTC
.	.	TRBV2	TRBJ2-7	CASSAGAASPYEQYF	TGTGCCAGCAGTGCAGGGGCGGCGAGCCCTTACGAGCAGTACTTC
TRBD1	.	TRBV2	TRBJ1-3	CASRDRAGNTIYF	TGTGCCAGCAGAGACAGGGCTGGAAACACCATATATTTT
TRBD2	.	TRBV5-1	TRBJ2-1	CASSPRGGNLASLGEQFF	TGCGCCAGCAGCCCCCGGGGAGGGAACCTAGCCTCCCTTGGAGAGCAGTTCTTC
.	.	TRBV4-1	TRBJ2-1	CASGRGLYNEQFF	TGCGCCAGCGGAAGGGGACTCTACAATGAGCAGTTCTTC
TRBD2	.	TRBV18	TRBJ2-7	CASSPRLAGAEEQYF	TGTGCCAGCTCACCCAGACTAGCGGGAGCGGAAGAGCAGTACTTC
.	.	TRBV6-1	TRBJ1-2	CASSDGGSIYGYTF	TGTGCCAGCAGTGACGGCGGAAGTATCTATGGCTACACCTTC
.	.	TRBV11-2	TRBJ2-5	CASSPGTRQETQYF	TGTGCCAGCAGCCCCGGGACTCGACAAGAGACCCAGTACTTC
TRBD2	.	TRBV3-1/TRBV3-2	TRBJ2-1	CASSPNRLAGANEQFF	TGTGCCAGCAGCCCAAACAGACTAGCGGGAGCCAATGAGCAGTTCTTC
.	.	TRBV5-5	TRBJ2-1	CASEGVSPYNEQFF	TGTGCCAGCGAGGGGGTCTCCCCCTACAATGAGCAGTTCTTC
.	.	TRBV24-1	TRBJ1-5	CATSDRTSDSNQPQHF	TGTGCCACCAGTGACCGAACATCTGATAGCAATCAGCCCCAGCATTTT